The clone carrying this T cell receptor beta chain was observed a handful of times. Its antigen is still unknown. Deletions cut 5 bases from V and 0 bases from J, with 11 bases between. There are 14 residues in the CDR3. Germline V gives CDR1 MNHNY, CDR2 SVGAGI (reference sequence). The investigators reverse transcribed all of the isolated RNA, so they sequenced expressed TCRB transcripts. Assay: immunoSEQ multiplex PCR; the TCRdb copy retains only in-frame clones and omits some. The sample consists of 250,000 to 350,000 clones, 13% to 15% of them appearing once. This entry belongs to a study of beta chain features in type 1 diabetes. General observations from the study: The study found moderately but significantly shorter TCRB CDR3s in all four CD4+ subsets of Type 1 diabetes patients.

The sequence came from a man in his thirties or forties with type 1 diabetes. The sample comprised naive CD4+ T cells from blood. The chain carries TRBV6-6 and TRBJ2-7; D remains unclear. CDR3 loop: CASSRLQGSYEQYF. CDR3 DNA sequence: TGTGCCAGCAGTCGACTCCAAGGCTCCTACGAGCAGTACTTC.